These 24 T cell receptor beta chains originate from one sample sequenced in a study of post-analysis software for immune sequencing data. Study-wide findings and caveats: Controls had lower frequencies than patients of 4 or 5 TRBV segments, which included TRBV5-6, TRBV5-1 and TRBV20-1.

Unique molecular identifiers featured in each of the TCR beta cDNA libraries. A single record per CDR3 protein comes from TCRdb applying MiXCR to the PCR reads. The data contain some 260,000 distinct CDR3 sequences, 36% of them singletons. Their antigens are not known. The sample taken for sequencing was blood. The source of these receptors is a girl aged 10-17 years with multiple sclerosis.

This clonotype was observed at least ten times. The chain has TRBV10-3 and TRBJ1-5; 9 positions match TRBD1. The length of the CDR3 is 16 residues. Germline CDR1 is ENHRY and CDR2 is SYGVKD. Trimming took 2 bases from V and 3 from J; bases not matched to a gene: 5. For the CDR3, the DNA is TGTGCCATCAGTGAGCGGGGACAGGGCGACAATCAGCCCCAGCATTTT. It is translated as CAISERGQGDNQPQHF.

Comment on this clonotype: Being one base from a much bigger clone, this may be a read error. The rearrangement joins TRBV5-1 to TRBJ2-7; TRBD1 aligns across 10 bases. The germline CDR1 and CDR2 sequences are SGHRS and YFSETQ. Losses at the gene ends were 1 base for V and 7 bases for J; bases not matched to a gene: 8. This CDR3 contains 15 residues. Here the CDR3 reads CASSLRQGAGNEQYF. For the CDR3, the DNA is TGCGCCAGCAGCTTGCGACAGGGGGCTGGGAATGAGCAGTACTTC.

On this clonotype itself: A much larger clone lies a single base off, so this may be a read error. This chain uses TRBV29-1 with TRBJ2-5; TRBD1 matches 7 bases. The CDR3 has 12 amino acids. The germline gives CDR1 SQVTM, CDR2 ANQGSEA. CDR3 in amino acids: CNVGTELGTQYF. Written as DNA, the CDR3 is TGCAACGTCGGGACAGAACTGGGGACCCAGTACTTC. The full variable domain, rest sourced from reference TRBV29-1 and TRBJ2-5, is SAVISQKPSRDICQRGTSLTIQCQVDSQVTMMFWYRQQPGQSLTLIATANQGSEATYESGFVIDKFPISRPNLTFSTLTVSNMSPEDSSIYLCNVGTELGTQYFGPGTRLLVL.

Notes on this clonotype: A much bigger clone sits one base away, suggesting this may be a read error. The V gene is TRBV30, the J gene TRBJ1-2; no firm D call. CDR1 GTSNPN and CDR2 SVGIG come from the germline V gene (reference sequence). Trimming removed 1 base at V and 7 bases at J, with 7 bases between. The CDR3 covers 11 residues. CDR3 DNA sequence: TGTGCCTGGAGTGAGGGATGTGGCTACACCTTC. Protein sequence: CAWSEGCGYTF. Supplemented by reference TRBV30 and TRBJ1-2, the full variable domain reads SQTIHQWPATLVQPVGSPLSLECTVEGTSNPNLYWYRQAAGRGLQLLFYSVGIGQISSEVPQNLSASRPQDRQFILSSKKLLLSDSGFYLCAWSEGCGYTFGSGTRLTVV.

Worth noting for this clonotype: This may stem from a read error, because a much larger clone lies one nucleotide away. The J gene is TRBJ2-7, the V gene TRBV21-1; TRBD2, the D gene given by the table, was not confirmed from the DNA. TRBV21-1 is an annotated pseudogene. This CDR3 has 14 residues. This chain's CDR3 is CASRASAAWEPQYF. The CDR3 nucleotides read TGTGCCAGCAGGGCCTCCGCTGCGTGGGAGCCCCAGTACTTC.

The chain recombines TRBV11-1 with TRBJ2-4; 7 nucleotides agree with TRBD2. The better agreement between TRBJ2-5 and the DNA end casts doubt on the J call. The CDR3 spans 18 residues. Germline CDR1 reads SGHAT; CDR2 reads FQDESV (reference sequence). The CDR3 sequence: CASSPPHTGGSYQETQYF. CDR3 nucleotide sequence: TGTGCCAGCAGCCCACCGCACACTGGCGGGAGCTATCAAGAGACCCAGTACTTC.

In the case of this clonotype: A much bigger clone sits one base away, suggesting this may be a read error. The CDR3 here is CASSLIVSAETQYF. For the CDR3, the DNA is TGTGCCAGCAGTTTAATCGTTAGCGCGGAGACCCAGTACTTC. J is TRBJ2-5 and V is TRBV28; TRBD2 is a possible D gene (5 bases). The CDR3 contains 14 residues. Trimming cost V 2 bases and J 5 bases, with 12 bases left between them. Per the germline V gene, CDR1 is MDHEN and CDR2 is SYDVKM.

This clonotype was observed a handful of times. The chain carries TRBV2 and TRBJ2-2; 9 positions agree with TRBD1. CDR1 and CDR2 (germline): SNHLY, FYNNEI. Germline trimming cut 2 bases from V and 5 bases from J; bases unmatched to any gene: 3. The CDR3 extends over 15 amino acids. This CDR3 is CASSEIGQGTGELFF. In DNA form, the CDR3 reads TGTGCCAGCAGTGAAATTGGACAGGGGACCGGGGAGCTGTTTTTT.

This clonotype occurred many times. The CDR3 loop is CAISDYGTSTNEKLFF. The CDR3 coding sequence is TGTGCCATCAGTGATTACGGAACTTCAACTAATGAAAAACTGTTTTTT. The chain carries TRBV10-3 and TRBJ1-4; no clear D gene. Deletions cut 3 bases from V and 0 bases from J, with 11 bases between. Per the germline V gene, CDR1 is ENHRY and CDR2 is SYGVKD. This CDR3 is 16 amino acids long.

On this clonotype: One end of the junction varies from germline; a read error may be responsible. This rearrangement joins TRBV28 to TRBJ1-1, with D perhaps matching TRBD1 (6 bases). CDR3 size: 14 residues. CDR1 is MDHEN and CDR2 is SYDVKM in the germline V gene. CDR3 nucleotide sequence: TGTGCCAGCAGGGAAGGGGGGGCTCCCACTGGAGCTTTCTTT. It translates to CASREGGAPTGAFF.

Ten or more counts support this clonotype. This chain's CDR3 is CSARQSVSGGSEQYF. The CDR3 DNA sequence: TGCAGTGCTAGACAGTCGGTCTCCGGTGGCTCCGAGCAGTACTTC. The rearrangement joins TRBV20-1 to TRBJ2-7; D is ambiguous. From germline, CDR1 is DFQATT and CDR2 SNEGSKA (reference sequence). This CDR3 is 15 amino acids long. The V end was cut by 2 bases, the J end by 6 bases, with 20 bases between.

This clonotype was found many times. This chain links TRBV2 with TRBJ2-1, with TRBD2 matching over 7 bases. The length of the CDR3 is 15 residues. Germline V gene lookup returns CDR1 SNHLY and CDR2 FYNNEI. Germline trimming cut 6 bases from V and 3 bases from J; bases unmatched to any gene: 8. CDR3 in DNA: TGTGCCAGCAGATTTAGGCGGGAGCTCTACAATGAGCAGTTCTTC. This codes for CASRFRRELYNEQFF.

The CDR3 coding sequence is TGTGCCAGCAGTGAAGGGATGAACACTGAAGCTTTCTTT. It encodes CASSEGMNTEAFF. This chain joins TRBV6-1 and TRBJ1-1; D ambiguous. This CDR3 is 13 amino acids long. The V gene lost 1 base and the J gene lost 0 bases, with 3 bases spanning the gap. Germline CDR1 and CDR2: MNHNS and SASEGT.

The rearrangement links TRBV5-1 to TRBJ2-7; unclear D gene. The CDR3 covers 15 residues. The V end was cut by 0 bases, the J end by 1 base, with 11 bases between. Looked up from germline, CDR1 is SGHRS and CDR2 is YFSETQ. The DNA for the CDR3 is TGCGCCAGCAGCTTGGAAGTTAACCCTTCCTACGAGCAGTACTTC. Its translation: CASSLEVNPSYEQYF.

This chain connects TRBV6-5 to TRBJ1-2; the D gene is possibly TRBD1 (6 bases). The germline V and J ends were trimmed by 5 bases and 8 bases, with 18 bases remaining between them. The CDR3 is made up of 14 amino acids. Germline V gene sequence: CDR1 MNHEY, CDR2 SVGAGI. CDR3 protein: CASSPQGRPAGYTF. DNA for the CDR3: TGTGCCAGCAGTCCCCAGGGGAGGCCGGCGGGCTACACCTTC.

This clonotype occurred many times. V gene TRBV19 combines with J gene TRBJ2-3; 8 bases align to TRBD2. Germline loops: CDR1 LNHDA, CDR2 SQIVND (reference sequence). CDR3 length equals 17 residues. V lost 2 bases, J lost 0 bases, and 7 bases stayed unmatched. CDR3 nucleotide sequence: TGTGCCAGTAGTATAAAAGCTAGCGGGCTCAGCACAGATACGCAGTATTTT. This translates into CASSIKASGLSTDTQYF.

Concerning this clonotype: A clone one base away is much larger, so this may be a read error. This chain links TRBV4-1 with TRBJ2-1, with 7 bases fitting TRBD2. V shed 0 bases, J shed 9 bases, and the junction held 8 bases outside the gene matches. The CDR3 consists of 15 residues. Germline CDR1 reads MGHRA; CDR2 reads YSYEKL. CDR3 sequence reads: CASSQDGPGGGEQFF. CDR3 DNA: TGCGCCAGCAGCCAAGATGGGCCGGGGGGAGGTGAGCAGTTCTTC.

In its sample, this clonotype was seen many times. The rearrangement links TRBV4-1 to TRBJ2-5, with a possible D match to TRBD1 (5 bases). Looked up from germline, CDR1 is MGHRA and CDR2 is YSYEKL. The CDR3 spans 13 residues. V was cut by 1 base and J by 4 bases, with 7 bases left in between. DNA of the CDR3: TGCGCCAGCAGCCAAGTTAGGGGAGAGACCCAGTACTTC. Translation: CASSQVRGETQYF.

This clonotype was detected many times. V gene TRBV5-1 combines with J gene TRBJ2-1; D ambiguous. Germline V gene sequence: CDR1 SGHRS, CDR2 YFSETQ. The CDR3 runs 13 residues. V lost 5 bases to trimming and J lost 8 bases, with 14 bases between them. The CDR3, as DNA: TGCGCCAGCAGTGCCAAAAGCGCCTATGAGCAGTTCTTC. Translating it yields CASSAKSAYEQFF.

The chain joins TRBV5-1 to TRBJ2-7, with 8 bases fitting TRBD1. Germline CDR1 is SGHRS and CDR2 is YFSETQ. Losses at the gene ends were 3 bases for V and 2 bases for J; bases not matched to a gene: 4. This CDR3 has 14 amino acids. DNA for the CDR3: TGCGCCAGCAGCTCACCGGGACAGGCCTACGAGCAGTACTTC. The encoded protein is CASSSPGQAYEQYF. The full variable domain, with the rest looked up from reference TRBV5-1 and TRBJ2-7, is KAGVTQTPRYLIKTRGQQVTLSCSPISGHRSVSWYQQTPGQGLQFLFEYFSETQRNKGNFPGRFSGRQFSNSRSEMNVSTLELGDSALYLCASSSPGQAYEQYFGPGTRLTVT.

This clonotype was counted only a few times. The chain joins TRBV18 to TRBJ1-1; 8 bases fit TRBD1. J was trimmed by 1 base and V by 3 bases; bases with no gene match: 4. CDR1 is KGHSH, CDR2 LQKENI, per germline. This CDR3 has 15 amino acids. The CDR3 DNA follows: TGTGCCAGCTCACCCTCGGGACAGGCGAACACTGAAGCTTTCTTT. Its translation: CASSPSGQANTEAFF.

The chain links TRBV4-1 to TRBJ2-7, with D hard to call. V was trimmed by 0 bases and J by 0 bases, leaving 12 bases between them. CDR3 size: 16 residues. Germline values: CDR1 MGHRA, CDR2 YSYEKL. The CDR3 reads CASSQDLEWTSYEQYF. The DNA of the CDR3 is TGCGCCAGCAGCCAAGATCTGGAGTGGACCTCCTACGAGCAGTACTTC.

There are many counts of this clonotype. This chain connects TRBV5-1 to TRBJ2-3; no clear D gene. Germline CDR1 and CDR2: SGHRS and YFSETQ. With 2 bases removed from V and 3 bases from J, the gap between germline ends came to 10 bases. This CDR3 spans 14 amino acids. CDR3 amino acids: CASSFTSLTDTQYF. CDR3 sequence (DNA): TGCGCCAGCAGCTTTACCAGTCTGACAGATACGCAGTATTTT.

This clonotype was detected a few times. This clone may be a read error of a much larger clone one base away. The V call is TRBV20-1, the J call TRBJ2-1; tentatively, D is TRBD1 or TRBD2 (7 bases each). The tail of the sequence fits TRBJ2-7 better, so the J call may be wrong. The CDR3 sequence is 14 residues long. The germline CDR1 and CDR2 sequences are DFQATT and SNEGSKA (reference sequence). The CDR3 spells CSAPRGGSYNEQYF. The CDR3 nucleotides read TGCAGTGCCCCCAGGGGGGGCTCCTACAATGAGCAGTACTTC.